This is a list of T cell receptor beta chains from one sample in a study of T-cell memory formation after mild COVID-19. TCRdb used MiXCR to reprocess the 5' RACE reads, holding one entry per CDR3 protein. The table includes under 35,000 distinct CDR3 sequences, 15% to 20% detected once. The sample taken for sequencing was PBMCs or a T cell subset sorted from them (not recorded which). These TCRs come from an adult who had mild COVID-19 (a few samples of this study predate the infection). Cell type and time point are not known. Each CDR3 is given with its conserved first and last residue. A D gene is named only where the DNA matches it firmly.

D gene,V gene,J gene,CDR3 protein
NA,TRBV9,TRBJ2-1,CASSVAARVFDEQFF
TRBD2,TRBV18,TRBJ2-3,CASLPATSGGQYF
TRBD2,TRBV7-9,TRBJ2-1,CASSVLAGFKPNNEQFF
NA,TRBV7-8,TRBJ1-2,CASSLGQDGGYTF
TRBD2,TRBV5-1,TRBJ2-5,CASSLALASGGQGTQYF
TRBD2,TRBV4-1,TRBJ2-5,CASSQGQRGYQETQYF
NA,TRBV5-1,TRBJ1-1,CASSLAEWGATEAFF
NA,TRBV6-2/TRBV6-3,TRBJ1-1,CASSATKGTYTEAFF
TRBD1,TRBV6-5,TRBJ1-2,CASRKPDRAGGYTF
NA,TRBV24-1,TRBJ2-2,CATKGGTGELFF
NA,TRBV6-5,TRBJ1-1,CASRLGNTEAFF
TRBD1,TRBV7-9,TRBJ1-3,CASSLWTGATSGNTIYF
TRBD2,TRBV18,TRBJ2-1,CASSPGTSGSRAGEQFF
TRBD1,TRBV30,TRBJ2-1,CASGTGGYNEQFF
NA,TRBV12-3/TRBV12-4,TRBJ2-3,CASSLGSAHTQYF
TRBD2,TRBV18,TRBJ2-1,CASSPPGLAGETYNEQFF
NA,TRBV6-1,TRBJ2-7,CASSEGVGIYEQYF
NA,TRBV25-1,TRBJ1-5,CASSATGYSNQPQHF
TRBD1,TRBV7-6,TRBJ1-1,CASSFRTGLMNTEAFF
NA,TRBV27,TRBJ2-1,CASSYLPIGTNEQFF
NA,TRBV5-6,TRBJ1-5,CASSSQRGHMINQPQHF
NA,TRBV7-2,TRBJ1-5,CASSFGGTSNQPQHF
TRBD1,TRBV6-5,TRBJ1-1,CASSQETAGGTEAFF
TRBD1,TRBV12-3/TRBV12-4,TRBJ1-1,CASSQRTGEAFF
NA,TRBV30,TRBJ1-5,CAWSNQGYSNQPKHF
TRBD1,TRBV7-2,TRBJ1-6,CASSLDGQGRSPLHF
NA,TRBV6-1,TRBJ1-2,CASSGGGGNSHGYTF
NA,TRBV27,TRBJ2-2,CASSSALSGTGELFF
TRBD2,TRBV30,TRBJ2-1,CAWGTGLTNNEQFF
TRBD2,TRBV6-2/TRBV6-3,TRBJ2-7,CASSYPTGLAGLYEQYF
TRBD1,TRBV12-3/TRBV12-4,TRBJ1-2,CASSPYRAGGTSRSNYGYTF
NA,TRBV7-9,TRBJ1-6,CASSLAAGTHSPLHF
NA,TRBV9,TRBJ1-1,CASSVASRVTEAFF
TRBD1,TRBV11-2,TRBJ1-1,CASSWHRGTTEAFF
TRBD2,TRBV29-1,TRBJ2-3,CSVPREDTQYF
TRBD1,TRBV7-9,TRBJ2-4,CASSRTGTELAKNIQYF
TRBD2,TRBV7-2,TRBJ2-7,CASSLLRTSAFGQYF
TRBD2,TRBV5-1,TRBJ2-5,CASSPSGGRGETQYF